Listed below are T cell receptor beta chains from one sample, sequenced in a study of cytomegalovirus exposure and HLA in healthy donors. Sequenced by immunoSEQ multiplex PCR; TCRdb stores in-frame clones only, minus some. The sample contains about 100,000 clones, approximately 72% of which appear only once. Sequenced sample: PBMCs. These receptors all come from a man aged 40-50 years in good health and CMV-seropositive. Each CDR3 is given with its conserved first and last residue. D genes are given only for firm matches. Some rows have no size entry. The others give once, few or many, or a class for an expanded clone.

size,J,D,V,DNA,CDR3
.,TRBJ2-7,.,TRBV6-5,TGTGCCAGCAGTTACCGCTGGACAGCTAGCTACGAGCAGTACTTC,CASSYRWTASYEQYF
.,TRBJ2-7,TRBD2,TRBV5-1,TGCGCCAGCAGCTTGGGAGTAGCGGGTCATTACGAGCAGTACTTC,CASSLGVAGHYEQYF
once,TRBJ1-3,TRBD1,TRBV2,TGTGCCAGCAGCTCTCGGACAGGCACCGGAAACACCATATATTTT,CASSSRTGTGNTIYF
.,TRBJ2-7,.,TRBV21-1,TGTGCCAGCAGCAAAGTAGGTGGGACAGTCTCCTACGAGCAGTACTTC,CASSKVGGTVSYEQYF
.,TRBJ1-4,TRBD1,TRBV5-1,TGCGCCAGCAGCGGGACCGGGACAGGAGGTAATGAAAAACTGTTTTTT,CASSGTGTGGNEKLFF
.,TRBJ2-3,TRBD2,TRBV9,TGTGCCAGCAGCGGCCGACTAGCGGGGAGCACAGATACGCAGTATTTT,CASSGRLAGSTDTQYF
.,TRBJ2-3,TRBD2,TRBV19,TGTGCCAGTAGCCAAGCGGGAAGGTCGGGTACGCAGTATTTT,CASSQAGRSGTQYF
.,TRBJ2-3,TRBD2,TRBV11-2,TGTGCCAGCAGCTTGCCCCTAGCGGGGGGGAGCACAGATACGCAGTATTTT,CASSLPLAGGSTDTQYF
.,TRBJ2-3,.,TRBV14,TGTGCCAGCAGCCCCCCTAGGGCTAGCGATACAGATACGCAGTATTTT,CASSPPRASDTDTQYF
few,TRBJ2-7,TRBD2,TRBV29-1,TGCAGCGTTGAGACTAGCGGGAGAGGTGAGCAGTACTTC,CSVETSGRGEQYF
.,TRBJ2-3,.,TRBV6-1,TGTGCCAGCAGGCGGGACTTTTCAGATACGCAGTATTTT,CASRRDFSDTQYF
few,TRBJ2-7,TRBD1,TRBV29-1,TGCAGCGTTGAAGATCTGCGGACAGGGCCCTACGAGCAGTACTTC,CSVEDLRTGPYEQYF
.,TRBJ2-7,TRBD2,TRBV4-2,TGTGCCAGCAGCCAAGATCCTCTGGCGGGAGGGTCCCACTACGAGCAGTACTTC,CASSQDPLAGGSHYEQYF
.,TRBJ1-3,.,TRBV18,TGTGCCAGCTCACCGGATGGAGATGGAAACACCATATATTTT,CASSPDGDGNTIYF
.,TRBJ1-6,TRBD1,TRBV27,TGTGCCAGCAGCTTATCGGCGACAGGGAATTCACCCCTCCACTTT,CASSLSATGNSPLHF
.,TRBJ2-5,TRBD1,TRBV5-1,TGCGCCAGCAGCGTATACAGGGGACCTCAAGAGACCCAGTACTTC,CASSVYRGPQETQYF
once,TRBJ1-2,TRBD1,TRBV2,TGTGCCAGCAGTGGGGACAGTCACTATCACGCCGGCTACACCTTC,CASSGDSHYHAGYTF
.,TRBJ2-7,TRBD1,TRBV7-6,TGTGCCAGCAGCTACAGCCCCCACACAGGGGCCGTCGGCTACGAGCAGTACTTC,CASSYSPHTGAVGYEQYF
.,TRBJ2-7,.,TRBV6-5,TGTGCCAGCATCAGGGTCCAGGGCGGATACGAGCAGTACTTC,CASIRVQGGYEQYF
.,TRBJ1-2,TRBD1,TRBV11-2,TGTGCCAGCAGTCGGGGGACAGGTACCTATGGCTACACCTTC,CASSRGTGTYGYTF
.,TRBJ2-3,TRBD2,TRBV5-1,TGCGCCAGCAGCTTGGCGCCTAGCGGGGGCACAGATACGCAGTATTTT,CASSLAPSGGTDTQYF
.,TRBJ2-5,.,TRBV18,TGTGCCAGCTCACCGTCAGGGAAAGAGACCCAGTACTTC,CASSPSGKETQYF
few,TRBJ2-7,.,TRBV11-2,TGTGCCAGCAGCTTTAGGAGTCAGGGAGGCGAGCAGTACTTC,CASSFRSQGGEQYF
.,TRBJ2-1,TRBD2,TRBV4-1,TGCGCCAGCAGCCTCGGGACTACGACCTCTCTATACAATGAGCAGTTCTTC,CASSLGTTTSLYNEQFF
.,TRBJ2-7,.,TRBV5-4,TGTGCCAGCAGCTCGGGGACTGGGGTCTACGAGCAGTACTTC,CASSSGTGVYEQYF
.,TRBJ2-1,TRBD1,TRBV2,TGTGCCAGCAGTCCCGAGACAGGGTTTTACGAGCAGTTCTTC,CASSPETGFYEQFF
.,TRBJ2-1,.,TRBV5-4,TGTGCCAGCAGCTATATCGGGACACCCAACAATGAGCAGTTCTTC,CASSYIGTPNNEQFF
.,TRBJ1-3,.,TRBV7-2,TGTGCCAGCAGCTTAACGATGGTACAGGACTCTGGAAACACCATATATTTT,CASSLTMVQDSGNTIYF
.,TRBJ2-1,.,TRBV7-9,TGTGCCAGCAGCTTGGCTGGGGAGCGGTACAATGAGCAGTTCTTC,CASSLAGERYNEQFF
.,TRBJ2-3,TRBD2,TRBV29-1,TGCAGCTCTGCCCGGGGGGGAGATACGCAGTATTTT,CSSARGGDTQYF
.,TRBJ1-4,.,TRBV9,TGTGCCAGCAGCGTAGGTCCCCAGTCTAATGAAAAACTGTTTTTT,CASSVGPQSNEKLFF
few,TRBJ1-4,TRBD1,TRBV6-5,TGTGCCAGCAGGCCCGGGACAGGGGGCGGTAAACTGTTTTTT,CASRPGTGGGKLFF
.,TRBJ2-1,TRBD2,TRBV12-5,TGTGCTAGTGGCCTCTTCCCCTCGGGACTAGCGGGAGACAATGAGCAGTTCTTC,CASGLFPSGLAGDNEQFF
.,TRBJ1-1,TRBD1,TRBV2,TGTGCCAGCAGTTATGGACAGGGGGCCCATGAAGCTTTCTTT,CASSYGQGAHEAFF
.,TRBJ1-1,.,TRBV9,TGTGCCAGCAGCCCCCCAGGGAGGGGCACTGAAGCTTTCTTT,CASSPPGRGTEAFF
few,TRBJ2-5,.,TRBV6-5,TGTGCCAGCCCTAGAACCCAGTACTTC,CASPRTQYF
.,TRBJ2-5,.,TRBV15,TGTGCCACCAGCAAAGAGGTGGGAGTGACTGGAGAGACCCAGTACTTC,CATSKEVGVTGETQYF
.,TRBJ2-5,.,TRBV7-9,TGTGCCAGCAGCTTAGGTGGCGGGGTCGGGCGAGAGACCCAGTACTTC,CASSLGGGVGRETQYF
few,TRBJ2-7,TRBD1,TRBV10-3,TGTGCCATCAGTGGTGTGAGACAGGGGCCATCCTACGAGCAGTACTTC,CAISGVRQGPSYEQYF
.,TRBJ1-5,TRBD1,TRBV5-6,TGTGCCAGCAGCTTAGGGGGCTTCGGGCAGCCCCAGCATTTT,CASSLGGFGQPQHF
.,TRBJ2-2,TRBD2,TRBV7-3,TGTGCCAGCAGCTCCCTCGGGGGGGCCACCGGGGAGCTGTTTTTT,CASSSLGGATGELFF
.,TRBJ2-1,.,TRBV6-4,TGTGCCAGCAAATCCGGGACTCCAGCTGGTGAGCAGTTCTTC,CASKSGTPAGEQFF
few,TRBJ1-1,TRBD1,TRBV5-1,TGCGCCAGCAGCTACTGGACAGGGGAGGCGGAAGCTTTCTTT,CASSYWTGEAEAFF
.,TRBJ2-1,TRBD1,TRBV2,TGTGCCAGCAGATGGGGACAGGACGCCTACAATGAGCAGTTCTTC,CASRWGQDAYNEQFF
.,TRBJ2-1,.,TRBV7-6,TGTGCCAGCAGCTTATCCGGCAATGAGCAGTTCTTC,CASSLSGNEQFF
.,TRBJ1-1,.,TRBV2,TGTGCCAGCAGGGAGGTTAGGAACACTGAAGCTTTCTTT,CASREVRNTEAFF
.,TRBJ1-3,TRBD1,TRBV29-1,TGCAGCGTTGAAGATCTTAAAGGGGCCGACAGGGTCCAGACGGGAAACACCATATATTTT,CSVEDLKGADRVQTGNTIYF
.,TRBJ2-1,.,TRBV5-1,TGCGCCAGCAGCTCTGGGGGCTTGTGGAATGAGCAGTTCTTC,CASSSGGLWNEQFF
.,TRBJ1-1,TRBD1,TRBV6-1,TGTGCCAGCAGCCTGACAGGGGGTTACACTGAAGCTTTCTTT,CASSLTGGYTEAFF
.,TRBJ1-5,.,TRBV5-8,TGTGCCAGCAGCCCTGGCCAACAGGTTAGGGGTAATCAGCCCCAGCATTTT,CASSPGQQVRGNQPQHF
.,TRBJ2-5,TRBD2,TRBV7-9,TGTGCCAGCAGCCCAGGACTAGCGGGGTCGTACAGCCAAGAGACCCAGTACTTC,CASSPGLAGSYSQETQYF